These 29 T cell receptor beta chains came from one sample sequenced in a study of OX40 agonist ivuxolimab in advanced cancers. Some clones are missing from TCRdb's copy, which holds only in-frame ones; the method was immunoSEQ multiplex PCR. This sample has tens of thousands of clones, with 87% found just once. The specimen comprised CD4+ or CD8+ T cells sorted from blood, sampled in a trial of the OX40 agonist ivuxolimab. The source of these receptors is an adult with an advanced solid tumor such as melanoma, head and neck, liver or kidney cancer.

This clone was found once. This chain connects TRBV7-3 to TRBJ2-3, with D perhaps TRBD1 (6 bases). In germline, CDR1 is SGHTA, CDR2 FQGTGA. Between the trimmed V and J ends, which lost 6 bases and 2 bases, there was a span of 18 bases. This CDR3 is built from 16 residues. CDR3 in amino acids: CASSYPGHQPTDTQYF. The CDR3 nucleotides are TGTGCCAGCAGTTATCCGGGACACCAACCCACAGATACGCAGTATTTT.

The rearrangement links TRBV30 to TRBJ1-1; TRBD1 agrees at 7 bases. Germline-derived CDR1 and CDR2 are GTSNPN and SVGIG (reference sequence). The CDR3 is 15 amino acids. V dropped 0 bases and J dropped 6; count of bases not matched to a gene: 10. The CDR3: CAWSVRGRGASEAFF. For the CDR3, the DNA is TGTGCCTGGAGTGTACGGGGCAGGGGGGCGTCTGAAGCTTTCTTT.

The rearrangement links TRBV6-6 to TRBJ1-4; D possibly corresponds to TRBD1 (6 bases). The CDR3 consists of 14 residues. Deletions cut 7 bases from V and 0 bases from J, with 9 bases between. Per the germline V gene, CDR1 is MNHNY and CDR2 is SVGAGI (reference sequence). The CDR3 sequence: CASKDRPTNEKLFF. The CDR3 DNA is TGTGCCAGCAAGGACAGACCAACTAATGAAAAACTGTTTTTT.

CDR3: CASSKRGSPPNEQFF. In DNA, the CDR3 is TGTGCCAGCAGCAAGAGGGGGTCCCCTCCAAATGAGCAGTTCTTC. The rearrangement links TRBV9 to TRBJ2-1; maybe TRBD1 (6 bases). This CDR3 comprises 15 residues. V was trimmed by 4 bases and J by 7 bases, leaving 18 bases between them. Germline V gives CDR1 SGDLS, CDR2 YYNGEE.

The CDR3 is CASSLTVGRFQETQYF. The CDR3 DNA follows: TGCGCCAGCAGTTTGACAGTCGGTCGGTTCCAAGAGACCCAGTACTTC. This chain connects TRBV5-1 to TRBJ2-5; weak D call: TRBD1 (5 bases). The V gene's germline CDR1 is SGHRS and CDR2 YFSETQ. V was cut by 5 bases and J by 1 base, with 18 bases left in between. CDR3 size: 16 residues. Looking up the rest from reference TRBV5-1 and TRBJ2-5 gives the full variable domain: KAGVTQTPRYLIKTRGQQVTLSCSPISGHRSVSWYQQTPGQGLQFLFEYFSETQRNKGNFPGRFSGRQFSNSRSEMNVSTLELGDSALYLCASSLTVGRFQETQYFGPGTRLLVL.

The gene calls are TRBV2 and TRBJ2-7; 11 bases map to TRBD1. V shed 5 bases, J shed 2 bases, and the junction held 8 bases outside the gene matches. Germline V gene data show CDR1 as SNHLY and CDR2 as FYNNEI. The CDR3 runs 16 residues. In nucleotides, the CDR3 is TGTGCCAGCAGTAAATCCGGGACAGGGGGAGCCTACGAGCAGTACTTC. Protein: CASSKSGTGGAYEQYF.

This rearrangement joins TRBV11-1 to TRBJ1-1; D uncertain. This CDR3 region has 13 residues. With 0 bases removed from V and 0 bases from J, the gap between germline ends came to 2 bases. Per germline, CDR1 SGHAT and CDR2 FQDESV (reference sequence). CDR3 sequence (DNA): TGTGCCAGCAGCTTAGCAATGAACACTGAAGCTTTCTTT. Amino acids: CASSLAMNTEAFF.

The chain is built from TRBV6-1 and TRBJ2-7, with a possible D match to TRBD2 (6 bases). V lost 6 bases, J lost 6 bases, and 21 bases lay in between. CDR3 length: 15 amino acids. Germline-derived CDR1 and CDR2 are MNHNS and SASEGT. The CDR3 here is CASSTSGVRQGEQYF. In DNA form, the CDR3 reads TGTGCCAGCAGCACCTCGGGGGTTCGGCAGGGCGAGCAGTACTTC.

This clone was found once. The chain joins TRBV11-2 to TRBJ2-7; D uncertain. Germline values: CDR1 SGHAT, CDR2 FQNNGV. This CDR3 comprises 14 residues. Trimming removed 1 base at V and 10 bases at J, with 17 bases between. This chain's CDR3 is CASSLVGSPPSQYF. CDR3 DNA sequence: TGTGCCAGCAGCTTAGTGGGCTCCCCACCCAGCCAGTACTTC.

J is TRBJ2-4 and V is TRBV5-6; D call uncertain. This CDR3 is built from 12 residues. The V end was cut by 4 bases, the J end by 9 bases, with 11 bases between. Per germline, CDR1 SGHDT and CDR2 YYEEEE. The chain's CDR3 is CASSPIAGIQYF. In DNA form, the CDR3 reads TGTGCCAGCAGCCCCATAGCCGGCATTCAGTACTTC.

The genes are TRBV12-5 and TRBJ2-1; the D gene is possibly TRBD2 (5 bases). V lost 2 bases, J lost 10 bases, and 12 bases lay in between. The CDR3 covers 13 residues. Looked up from germline, CDR1 is LGHNT and CDR2 is FRNRAP. CDR3 region: CASGLTLRGEQFF. The CDR3 region has the DNA TGTGCTAGTGGTTTGACGCTCCGCGGGGAGCAGTTCTTC. The full variable domain, its missing parts supplied by reference TRBV12-5 and TRBJ2-1, is DARVTQTPRHKVTEMGQEVTMRCQPILGHNTVFWYRQTMMQGLELLAYFRNRAPLDDSGMPKDRFSAEMPDATLATLKIQPSEPRDSAVYFCASGLTLRGEQFFGPGTRLTVL.

The chain is built from TRBV27 and TRBJ2-7; D unresolved. With 0 bases removed from V and 0 bases from J, the gap between germline ends came to 9 bases. The CDR3 runs to 15 residues. CDR1 and CDR2 (germline): MNHEY, SMNVEV (reference sequence). The CDR3 protein is CASSLSFLGSYEQYF. The CDR3 DNA reads as TGTGCCAGCAGTTTATCGTTCCTGGGCTCCTACGAGCAGTACTTC.

The V call is TRBV5-4, the J call TRBJ1-1; D unresolved. Germline V gene lookup returns CDR1 SGHNT and CDR2 YYREEE (reference sequence). This CDR3 is 17 amino acids long. V gave up 1 base and J gave up 4 bases, with 20 bases separating them. The CDR3 spells CASSLKAPLGSFTEAFF. CDR3 nucleotides: TGTGCCAGCAGCTTGAAGGCGCCCCTCGGGAGTTTCACTGAAGCTTTCTTT.

This clone was observed a single time. The chain employs TRBV19 and TRBJ2-7; 7 nucleotides align to TRBD1. The ends lost 7 bases at V and 0 bases at J; junction bases unmatched: 6. The CDR3 runs 14 residues. In germline, CDR1 is LNHDA, CDR2 SQIVND (reference sequence). CDR3 nucleotides: TGTGCCAGTAAGGGGACAGCAAACTCCTACGAGCAGTACTTC. The encoded protein is CASKGTANSYEQYF.

The chain combines TRBV28 with TRBJ1-2, with TRBD1 as a possible D gene (5 bases). Germline V gene data show CDR1 as MDHEN and CDR2 as SYDVKM. This CDR3 is built from 14 residues. Deletions cut 5 bases from V and 9 bases from J, with 19 bases between. In nucleotides, the CDR3 is TGTGCCAGCAGTAGGGGTGAGACACAGAGACGCTACACCTTC. It codes for CASSRGETQRRYTF.

V is TRBV30 and J is TRBJ2-7, with 9 bases fitting TRBD1. Germline trimming cut 5 bases from V and 4 bases from J; bases unmatched to any gene: 15. The CDR3 is 16 residues long. Germline CDR1 reads GTSNPN; CDR2 reads SVGIG (reference sequence). The CDR3 reads CAWYPNRGLARYEQYF. CDR3 nucleotide sequence: TGTGCCTGGTACCCGAACAGGGGGCTAGCGCGGTACGAGCAGTACTTC.

The chain combines TRBV28 with TRBJ2-7; 14 nucleotides agree with TRBD2. The germline gives CDR1 MDHEN, CDR2 SYDVKM. V shed 0 bases, J shed 6 bases, and the junction held 1 base outside the gene matches. The CDR3 loop spans 15 amino acids. DNA of the CDR3: TGTGCCAGCAGTTTATGGGGGACTAGCGGGAGCGAGCAGTACTTC. Protein product: CASSLWGTSGSEQYF.

This clone has a handful of counts. This chain joins TRBV11-2 and TRBJ2-7; D is undetermined. The germline gives CDR1 SGHAT, CDR2 FQNNGV. Trimming left V 5 bases short and J 2 bases short, with 16 bases between. The CDR3 is 15 amino acids. CDR3 sequence: CASSGSGADAYEQYF. CDR3 nucleotide sequence: TGTGCCAGCAGCGGGTCGGGCGCGGATGCCTACGAGCAGTACTTC.

This chain connects TRBV5-1 to TRBJ1-1; D uncertain. Germline assignment: CDR1 SGHRS and CDR2 YFSETQ. V lost 5 bases and J lost 0, with 14 bases in between. This CDR3 is built from 15 residues. The CDR3 loop reads CASRSQQAMNTEAFF. The CDR3 DNA follows: TGCGCCAGCAGGAGTCAACAAGCCATGAACACTGAAGCTTTCTTT.

This chain joins TRBV9 and TRBJ1-3; no clear D. CDR1 and CDR2 (germline): SGDLS, YYNGEE. There are 14 residues in the CDR3. The V end was cut by 0 bases, the J end by 4 bases, with 8 bases between. CDR3 nucleotides: TGTGCCAGCAGCGTAGACCTGGGAGGAAACACCATATATTTT. Translated: CASSVDLGGNTIYF.

The rearrangement uses TRBV7-3 and TRBJ2-5, with 7 nucleotides matching TRBD2. CDR3 size: 13 residues. V lost 5 bases to trimming and J lost 4 bases; unmatched junction nucleotides: 4. Germline V gene sequence: CDR1 SGHTA, CDR2 FQGTGA. CDR3 residues: CASSASGIETQYF. The CDR3 coding sequence is TGTGCCAGCAGCGCCAGCGGGATAGAGACCCAGTACTTC.

J is TRBJ2-1 and V is TRBV28; TRBD1 might be the D (5 bases). V lost 3 bases, J lost 9 bases, and 15 bases lay in between. The CDR3 runs 14 residues. Germline V gene sequence: CDR1 MDHEN, CDR2 SYDVKM. Here the CDR3 DNA reads TGTGCCAGCAGTTTTCAAGTCGGACATACTGAGCAGTTCTTC. Translation: CASSFQVGHTEQFF.

The chain employs TRBV11-2 and TRBJ2-5; 13 bases match TRBD2. The CDR3 loop spans 17 amino acids. The germline V gene encodes CDR1 SGHAT and CDR2 FQNNGV. After removal of 1 base from V and 5 bases from J, the junction contained 7 bases not matched to a gene. The CDR3 protein is CASSLVWTSGSLETQYF. CDR3 bases: TGTGCCAGCAGCTTAGTGTGGACTAGCGGGAGCCTTGAGACCCAGTACTTC.

V gene TRBV6-4 combines with J gene TRBJ2-3; 7 bases are a match to TRBD2. V lost 2 bases and J lost 4; bases outside the gene matches: 3. Germline V gene data show CDR1 as MRHNA and CDR2 as SNTAGT. The CDR3 runs to 14 residues. As DNA, the CDR3 is TGTGCCAGCAGTGACCCGGGAGGTGCAGATACGCAGTATTTT. It translates to CASSDPGGADTQYF.

V and J are TRBV5-8 and TRBJ1-1; the D gene is possibly TRBD1 (6 bases). Germline values: CDR1 SGHTS, CDR2 YDEGEE. Trimming left V 0 bases short and J 1 base short, with 10 bases between. The CDR3 is 15 amino acids. The DNA for the CDR3 is TGTGCCAGCAGCTTGGTAGGGGGGAAGAACACTGAAGCTTTCTTT. This gives the protein CASSLVGGKNTEAFF. Variable domain in full (rest from reference TRBV5-8 and TRBJ1-1): EAGVTQSPTHLIKTRGQQATLRCSPISGHTSVYWYQQALGLGLQFLLWYDEGEERNRGNFPPRFSGRQFPNYSSELNVNALELEDSALYLCASSLVGGKNTEAFFGQGTRLTVV.

This chain connects TRBV6-6 to TRBJ1-1, with 9 nucleotides matching TRBD1. Germline loops: CDR1 MNHNY, CDR2 SVGAGI (reference sequence). Trimming took 7 bases from V and 5 from J; bases not matched to a gene: 11. The CDR3 has 15 residues. CDR3 nucleotide sequence: TGTGCCAGCACCTCACAGGGGGCGCCTAGAACTGAAGCTTTCTTT. Its translation is CASTSQGAPRTEAFF.

This chain connects TRBV11-2 to TRBJ2-7, with 13 nucleotides matching TRBD2. Losses at the gene ends were 5 bases for V and 2 bases for J; bases not matched to a gene: 9. Per the germline V gene, CDR1 is SGHAT and CDR2 is FQNNGV. This CDR3 has 17 residues. CDR3 bases: TGTGCCAGCAGCAGGGGATCCGGGACTAGCGGGGCCTACGAGCAGTACTTC. Translating it yields CASSRGSGTSGAYEQYF.

The CDR3: CASSNIGLAGPEPEQFF. DNA for the CDR3: TGTGCCAGTAGTAACATTGGACTAGCGGGCCCGGAGCCTGAGCAGTTCTTC. The V call is TRBV19, the J call TRBJ2-1, with 11 nucleotides matching TRBD2. Germline CDR1 is LNHDA and CDR2 is SQIVND (reference sequence). This CDR3 region has 17 residues. The J segment lost 9 bases and the V segment lost 4 bases, leaving 14 bases of the junction unmatched.

This clone was found a few times. V and J are TRBV19 and TRBJ2-2; no definite D call. Trimming took off 7 bases at V and 4 bases at J, with 13 bases between the two ends. Germline V gene sequence: CDR1 LNHDA, CDR2 SQIVND (reference sequence). CDR3 length equals 14 residues. CDR3 residues: CASTRQEFTGELFF. CDR3 DNA: TGTGCCAGTACAAGGCAGGAGTTCACCGGGGAGCTGTTTTTT. The variable domain in full, completed from reference TRBV19 and TRBJ2-2, reads DGGITQSPKYLFRKEGQNVTLSCEQNLNHDAMYWYRQDPGQGLRLIYYSQIVNDFQKGDIAEGYSVSREKKESFPLTVTSAQKNPTAFYLCASTRQEFTGELFFGEGSRLTVL.